These 22 T cell receptor beta chains were all obtained from the same sample, sequenced in a study of T-cell memory formation after mild COVID-19. TCRdb re-derived calls from the 5' RACE reads in MiXCR, one entry per CDR3 protein. The sample lists some 290,000 distinct CDR3 sequences, around 16% occurring once. Sequencing was done on a sample of PBMCs or a T cell subset sorted from them (not recorded which). The receptors were gathered from a man between 18 and 35 years old who had mild COVID-19 (a few samples of this study predate the infection). Cell type and time point are not known.

The rearrangement joins TRBV12-2 to TRBJ2-5; TRBD1, the table's D call, was not compared with the DNA. TRBV12-2 is shown as a pseudogene. CDR3 length equals 11 residues. CDR3 in amino acids: CASRSPLAQYF. In DNA, the CDR3 is TGTGCAAGTCGCTCCCCCCTGGCCCAGTACTTC.

Only a few counts were recorded for this clonotype. The chain links TRBV21-1 to TRBJ1-5. TRBV21-1 is shown as a pseudogene. This CDR3 is built from 20 residues. The CDR3 spells CASSKVSGKGTTYSNQPQHF. Written as DNA, the CDR3 is TGTGCCAGCAGCAAAGTTAGTGGAAAGGGGACTACCTATAGCAATCAGCCCCAGCATTTT.

The chain joins TRBV25-1 to TRBJ1-2; maybe TRBD1 (5 bases). There are 15 residues in the CDR3. Looked up from germline, CDR1 is MGHDK and CDR2 is SYGVNS. V was clipped by 5 bases and J by 4 bases, with 17 bases between them. The CDR3 DNA follows: TGTGCCAGCAGTATAGGGGCGGGCCGAGGCTATGGCTACACCTTC. Protein sequence: CASSIGAGRGYGYTF.

This chain connects TRBV27 to TRBJ2-5, with TRBD1 matching over 9 bases. The junction had 10 bases not matched to a gene; V was cut back by 5 bases and J by 6 bases. Germline CDR1 and CDR2: MNHEY and SMNVEV (reference sequence). CDR3 size: 15 residues. CDR3 coding DNA: TGTGCCAGCAGTAAACTTGGGACAGGGCAGAAGACCCAGTACTTC. This translates into CASSKLGTGQKTQYF.

This clonotype was picked up a small number of times. The chain employs TRBV5-1 and TRBJ2-1; D remains unclear. The CDR3 spans 13 residues. V shed 5 bases and J shed 6 bases, with 12 bases lying between them. Germline CDR1 reads SGHRS; CDR2 reads YFSETQ. CDR3 amino acids: CASSFRPSNEQFF. The CDR3 DNA follows: TGCGCCAGCAGTTTCCGCCCAAGCAATGAGCAGTTCTTC.

The chain couples TRBV24-1 to TRBJ2-1, with D maybe TRBD2 (6 bases). From germline, CDR1 is KGHDR and CDR2 SFDVKD. The CDR3 is 13 residues long. The V end was cut by 5 bases, the J end by 6 bases, with 10 bases between. In nucleotides, the CDR3 is TGTGCCACCAGTGCGGTCGGGGGCAATGAGCAGTTCTTC. As protein: CATSAVGGNEQFF.

A few counts support this clonotype. The chain uses TRBV6-5 and TRBJ2-7, with TRBD1 matching over 7 bases. This CDR3 contains 14 residues. The V segment lost 2 bases and the J segment 5 bases; nucleotides outside the gene matches: 6. Germline CDR1 and CDR2: MNHEY and SVGAGI. In nucleotides, the CDR3 is TGTGCCAGCAGTTACGGAAGGGGGCATAACGAGCAGTACTTC. The encoded protein is CASSYGRGHNEQYF.

This clonotype has more than one count but fewer than ten. The chain employs TRBV6-1 and TRBJ1-1; 7 bases match TRBD1. V gave up 6 bases and J gave up 2 bases; unmatched junction bases: 6. This CDR3 region has 14 residues. Germline CDR1 MNHNS, CDR2 SASEGT. The CDR3 region is CASRKQGSNTEAFF. In nucleotides, the CDR3 is TGTGCCAGCAGGAAACAGGGGTCAAACACTGAAGCTTTCTTT.

This clonotype has more than one count but fewer than ten. V is TRBV7-2 and J is TRBJ2-7; the D gene could be TRBD1 or TRBD2 (6 bases each). V was pared by 0 bases and J by 0 bases, with 12 bases between. The CDR3 spans 16 residues. Germline V gene sequence: CDR1 SGHTA, CDR2 FQGNSA. CDR3 residues: CASSLAEGEISYEQYF. CDR3 DNA sequence: TGTGCCAGCAGCTTAGCGGAGGGGGAAATCTCCTACGAGCAGTACTTC. Full variable domain (remainder filled in from reference TRBV7-2 and TRBJ2-7): GAGVSQSPSNKVTEKGKDVELRCDPISGHTALYWYRQSLGQGLEFLIYFQGNSAPDKSGLPSDRFSAERTGGSVSTLTIQRTQQEDSAVYLCASSLAEGEISYEQYFGPGTRLTVT.

This clonotype appeared a few times. V gene TRBV28 combines with J gene TRBJ1-1; tentatively, D is TRBD1 (5 bases). Per germline, CDR1 MDHEN and CDR2 SYDVKM. The length of the CDR3 is 15 residues. Trimming removed 7 bases from V and 4 bases from J, with 19 bases in between. The CDR3 spells CASNPGGGFPTEAFF. The CDR3, as DNA: TGTGCCAGCAATCCCGGGGGAGGGTTTCCCACTGAAGCTTTCTTT.

The V call is TRBV7-7, the J call TRBJ2-1, with TRBD2 matching over 10 bases. Trimming took 5 bases from V and 4 from J; bases not matched to a gene: 5. The CDR3 sequence is 15 residues long. CDR1 and CDR2 from the germline V gene are SSHAT and FNYEAQ (reference sequence). CDR3 amino acids: CASSLGLAAYNEQFF. CDR3 bases: TGTGCCAGCAGCCTAGGACTAGCGGCTTACAATGAGCAGTTCTTC.

The rearrangement links TRBV20-1 to TRBJ1-1; D is possibly TRBD1 (6 bases). CDR1 is DFQATT, CDR2 SNEGSKA, per germline (reference sequence). The CDR3 runs 16 residues. The germline V and J ends were trimmed by 0 bases and 0 bases, with 14 bases remaining between them. The CDR3 nucleotides read TGCAGTGCTAGAGATCCTAACAGGGTTTTGAACACTGAAGCTTTCTTT. Its translation is CSARDPNRVLNTEAFF.

Many counts were recorded for this clonotype. This chain links TRBV5-1 with TRBJ1-2; D gene uncertain. Germline CDR1 is SGHRS and CDR2 is YFSETQ. The CDR3 sequence is 13 residues long. Trimming took 5 bases from V and 0 from J, leaving 8 bases between them. The CDR3 loop is CASRTDANYGYTF. The CDR3 coding sequence is TGCGCCAGCAGAACGGACGCTAACTATGGCTACACCTTC.

The J gene is TRBJ1-2, the V gene TRBV6-5; D perhaps matches TRBD1 (6 bases). V dropped 4 bases and J dropped 5 bases, with 11 bases sitting between them. The V gene's germline CDR1 is MNHEY and CDR2 SVGAGI. The CDR3 spans 13 residues. The CDR3 spells CASSSTGRYGYTF. The CDR3 bases are TGTGCCAGCAGTTCAACAGGGAGATATGGCTACACCTTC.

This clonotype was picked up a small number of times. The CDR3 DNA sequence: TGCGCCAGCAGCGGTGACAGAAACCAAGAGACCCAGTACTTC. It specifies CASSGDRNQETQYF. The chain links TRBV4-3 to TRBJ2-5; D possibly corresponds to TRBD1 (5 bases). Germline V lookup: CDR1 LGHNA, CDR2 YSLEER. V lost 5 bases and J lost 0, with 10 bases in between. The CDR3 sequence is 14 residues long.

This clonotype showed up just a few times. The V call is TRBV15, the J call TRBJ1-5, with TRBD1 identical over 9 bases. The length of the CDR3 is 18 residues. Germline-derived CDR1 and CDR2 are LNHNV and YYDKDF (reference sequence). V lost 0 bases to trimming and J lost 6 bases; unmatched junction nucleotides: 12. The CDR3 DNA follows: TGTGCCACCAGCAGAGATTTAGGGACAGGGAGACTGGTTCAGCCCCAGCATTTT. Protein: CATSRDLGTGRLVQPQHF.

V gene TRBV5-1 combines with J gene TRBJ2-1, with D possibly TRBD2 on 6 matching bases. With 0 bases removed from V and 7 bases from J, the gap between germline ends came to 11 bases. The V gene's germline CDR1 is SGHRS and CDR2 YFSETQ. The CDR3 is 14 amino acids. CDR3 loop: CASSLGLAANEQFF. The CDR3 DNA reads TGCGCCAGCAGCTTGGGTTTAGCGGCGAATGAGCAGTTCTTC. Complete variable domain (other parts from reference TRBV5-1 and TRBJ2-1): KAGVTQTPRYLIKTRGQQVTLSCSPISGHRSVSWYQQTPGQGLQFLFEYFSETQRNKGNFPGRFSGRQFSNSRSEMNVSTLELGDSALYLCASSLGLAANEQFFGPGTRLTVL.

The chain couples TRBV29-1 to TRBJ2-1, with D maybe TRBD1 (6 bases). This CDR3 has 12 residues. Germline loops: CDR1 SQVTM, CDR2 ANQGSEA. The CDR3 loop reads CIIRGNYNEQFF. The DNA for the CDR3 is TGCATAATCAGGGGTAACTACAATGAGCAGTTCTTC.

This clonotype was seen only a few times. This sequence joins TRBV6-2 or TRBV6-3 and TRBJ2-5, with D perhaps given as TRBD1 or TRBD2 (5 bases each). The V gene's germline CDR1 is MNHEY and CDR2 SVGEGT. There are 12 residues in the CDR3. Trimming pared 2 bases from V and 8 bases from J, leaving 9 bases between. CDR3 DNA sequence: TGTGCCAGCAGTTACGGGGGAAACACCCAGTACTTC. Translated, it gives CASSYGGNTQYF.

This clonotype turned up a few times. This rearrangement joins TRBV4-3 to TRBJ2-1; 8 bases line up with TRBD1. Germline loops: CDR1 LGHNA, CDR2 YSLEER. Trimming cost V 1 base and J 8 bases; bases outside gene matches: 10. The CDR3 spans 16 residues. This chain's CDR3 is CASSQALGQGWDEQFF. CDR3 nucleotides: TGCGCCAGCAGCCAAGCCCTCGGACAGGGATGGGATGAGCAGTTCTTC.

This clonotype has a count of ten or more. V is TRBV2 and J is TRBJ2-5, with D unresolved. This CDR3 has 14 residues. Trimming shortened V by 8 bases and J by 5 bases, and 18 bases separated the two germline ends. Germline V CDR1 and CDR2: SNHLY, FYNNEI. CDR3 loop: CASSRQIPRETQYF. CDR3 coding DNA: TGTGCCAGCTCACGTCAGATACCCAGGGAGACCCAGTACTTC.

This chain joins TRBV4-1 and TRBJ2-2; D is perhaps TRBD2 (5 bases). V shed 4 bases and J shed 4 bases, with 16 bases lying between them. Germline-derived CDR1 and CDR2 are MGHRA and YSYEKL. The CDR3 contains 16 residues. The CDR3 sequence: CASSPIGGPATGELFF. DNA for the CDR3: TGCGCCAGCAGCCCTATCGGAGGTCCAGCCACCGGGGAGCTGTTTTTT.